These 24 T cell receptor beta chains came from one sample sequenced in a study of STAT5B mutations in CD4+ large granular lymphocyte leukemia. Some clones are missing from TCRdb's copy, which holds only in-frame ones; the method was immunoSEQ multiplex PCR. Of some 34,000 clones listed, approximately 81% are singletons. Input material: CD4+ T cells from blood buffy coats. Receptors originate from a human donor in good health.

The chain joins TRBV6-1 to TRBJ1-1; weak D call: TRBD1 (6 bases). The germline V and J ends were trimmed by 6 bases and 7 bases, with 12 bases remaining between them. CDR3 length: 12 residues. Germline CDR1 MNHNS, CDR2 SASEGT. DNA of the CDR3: TGTGCCAGCAGGGAACAGGGTTATGAAGCTTTCTTT. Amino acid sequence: CASREQGYEAFF.

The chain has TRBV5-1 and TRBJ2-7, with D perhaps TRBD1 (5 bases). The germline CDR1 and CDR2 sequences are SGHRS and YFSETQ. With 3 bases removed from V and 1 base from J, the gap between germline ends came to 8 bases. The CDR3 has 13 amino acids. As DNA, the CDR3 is TGCGCCAGCAGCTGGGCAGGGTCCTACGAGCAGTACTTC. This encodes CASSWAGSYEQYF.

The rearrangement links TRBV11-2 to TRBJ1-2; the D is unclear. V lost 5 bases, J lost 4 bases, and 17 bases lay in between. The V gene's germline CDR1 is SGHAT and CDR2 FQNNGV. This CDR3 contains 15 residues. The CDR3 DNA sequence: TGTGCCAGCAGCCCGGACGATGGCAGGATCTATGGCTACACCTTC. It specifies CASSPDDGRIYGYTF. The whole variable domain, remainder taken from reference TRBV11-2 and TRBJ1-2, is EAGVAQSPRYKIIEKRQSVAFWCNPISGHATLYWYQQILGQGPKLLIQFQNNGVVDDSQLPKDRFSAERLKGVDSTLKIQPAKLEDSAVYLCASSPDDGRIYGYTFGSGTRLTVV.

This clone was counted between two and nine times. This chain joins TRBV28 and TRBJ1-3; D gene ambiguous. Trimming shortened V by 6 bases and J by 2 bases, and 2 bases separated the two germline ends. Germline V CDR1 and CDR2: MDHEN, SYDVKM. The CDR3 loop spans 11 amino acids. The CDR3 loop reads CASRTGNTIYF. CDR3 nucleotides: TGTGCCAGCAGAACTGGAAACACCATATATTTT.

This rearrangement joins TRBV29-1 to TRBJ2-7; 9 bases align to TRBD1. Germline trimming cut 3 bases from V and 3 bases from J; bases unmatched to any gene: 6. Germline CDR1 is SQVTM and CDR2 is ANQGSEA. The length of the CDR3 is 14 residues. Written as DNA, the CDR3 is TGCAGCGTTGAGGGGACAGGGAAAAACTACGAGCAGTACTTC. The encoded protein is CSVEGTGKNYEQYF.

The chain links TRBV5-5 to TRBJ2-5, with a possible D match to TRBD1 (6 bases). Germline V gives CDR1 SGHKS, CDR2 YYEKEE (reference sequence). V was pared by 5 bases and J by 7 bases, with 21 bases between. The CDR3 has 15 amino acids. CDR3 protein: CASRVGAGVVGTQYF. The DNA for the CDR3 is TGTGCCAGCAGAGTGGGGGCAGGGGTGGTGGGGACCCAGTACTTC.

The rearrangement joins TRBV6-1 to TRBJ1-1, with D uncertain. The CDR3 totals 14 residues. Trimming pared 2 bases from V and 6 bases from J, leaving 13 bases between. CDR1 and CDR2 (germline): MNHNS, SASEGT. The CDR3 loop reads CASSEPDAVSEAFF. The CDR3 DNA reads TGTGCCAGCAGTGAACCGGATGCGGTCTCTGAAGCTTTCTTT.

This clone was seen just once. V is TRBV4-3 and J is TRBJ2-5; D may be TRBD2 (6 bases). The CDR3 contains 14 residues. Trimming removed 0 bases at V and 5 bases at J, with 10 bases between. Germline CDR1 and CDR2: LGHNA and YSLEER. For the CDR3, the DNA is TGCGCCAGCAGCCAAGATACTAGCAAGGAGACCCAGTACTTC. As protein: CASSQDTSKETQYF.

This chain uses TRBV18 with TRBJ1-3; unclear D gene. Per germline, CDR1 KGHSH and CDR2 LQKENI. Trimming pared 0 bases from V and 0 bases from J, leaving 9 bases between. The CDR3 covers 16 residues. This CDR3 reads CASSPPPQHSGNTIYF. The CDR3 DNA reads TGTGCCAGCTCACCACCGCCACAGCACTCTGGAAACACCATATATTTT.

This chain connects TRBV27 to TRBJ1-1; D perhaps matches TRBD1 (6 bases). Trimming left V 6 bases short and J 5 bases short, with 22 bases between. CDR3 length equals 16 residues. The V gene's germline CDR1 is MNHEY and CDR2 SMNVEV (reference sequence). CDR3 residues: CASRKGGIGRETEAFF. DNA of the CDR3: TGTGCCAGCAGGAAGGGGGGAATAGGAAGAGAAACTGAAGCTTTCTTT.

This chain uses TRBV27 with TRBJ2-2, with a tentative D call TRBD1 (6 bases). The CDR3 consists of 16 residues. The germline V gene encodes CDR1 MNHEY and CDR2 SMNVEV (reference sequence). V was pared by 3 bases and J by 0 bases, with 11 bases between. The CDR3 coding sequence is TGTGCCAGCAGTTTCCAGGGGACGGCGAACACCGGGGAGCTGTTTTTT. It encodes CASSFQGTANTGELFF.

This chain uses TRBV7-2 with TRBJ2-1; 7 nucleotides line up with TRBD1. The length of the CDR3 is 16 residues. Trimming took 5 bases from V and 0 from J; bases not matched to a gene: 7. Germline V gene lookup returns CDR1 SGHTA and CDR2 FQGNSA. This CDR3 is CASSRQPGGSYNEQFF. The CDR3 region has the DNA TGTGCCAGCAGCCGCCAACCAGGGGGCTCCTACAATGAGCAGTTCTTC.

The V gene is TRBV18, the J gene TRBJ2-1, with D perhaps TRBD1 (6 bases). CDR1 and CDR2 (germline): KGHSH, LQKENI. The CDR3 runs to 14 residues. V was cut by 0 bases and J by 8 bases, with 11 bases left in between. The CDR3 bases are TGTGCCAGCTCACCACCGACAGGTAGATATGAGCAGTTCTTC. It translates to CASSPPTGRYEQFF. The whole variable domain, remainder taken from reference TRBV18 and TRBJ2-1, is NAGVMQNPRHLVRRRGQEARLRCSPMKGHSHVYWYRQLPEEGLKFMVYLQKENIIDESGMPKERFSAEFPKEGPSILRIQQVVRGDSAAYFCASSPPTGRYEQFFGPGTRLTVL.

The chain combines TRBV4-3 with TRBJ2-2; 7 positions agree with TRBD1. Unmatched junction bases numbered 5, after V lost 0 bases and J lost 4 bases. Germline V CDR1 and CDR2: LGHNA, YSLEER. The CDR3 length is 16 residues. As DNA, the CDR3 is TGCGCCAGCAGCCAAGAAACGGGACAGTTCACCGGGGAGCTGTTTTTT. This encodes CASSQETGQFTGELFF.

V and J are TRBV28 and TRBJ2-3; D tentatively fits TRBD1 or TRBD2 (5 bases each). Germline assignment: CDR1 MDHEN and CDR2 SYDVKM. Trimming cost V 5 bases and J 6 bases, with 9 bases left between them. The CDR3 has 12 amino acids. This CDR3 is CASSGTRDTQYF. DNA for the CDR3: TGTGCCAGCAGTGGGACCCGCGATACGCAGTATTTT.

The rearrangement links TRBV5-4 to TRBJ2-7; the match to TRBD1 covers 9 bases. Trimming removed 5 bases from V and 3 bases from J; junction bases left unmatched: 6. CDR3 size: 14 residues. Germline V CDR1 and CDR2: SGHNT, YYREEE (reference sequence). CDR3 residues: CASRIQGAVYEQYF. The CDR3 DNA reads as TGTGCCAGCAGAATACAGGGGGCGGTCTACGAGCAGTACTTC.

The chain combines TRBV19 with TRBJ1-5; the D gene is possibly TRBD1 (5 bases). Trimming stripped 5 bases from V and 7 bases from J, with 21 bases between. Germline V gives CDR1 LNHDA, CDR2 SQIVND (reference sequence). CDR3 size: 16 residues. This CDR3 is CASSPAFQGTWQPQHF. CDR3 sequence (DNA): TGTGCCAGTAGTCCTGCATTTCAGGGTACATGGCAGCCCCAGCATTTT.

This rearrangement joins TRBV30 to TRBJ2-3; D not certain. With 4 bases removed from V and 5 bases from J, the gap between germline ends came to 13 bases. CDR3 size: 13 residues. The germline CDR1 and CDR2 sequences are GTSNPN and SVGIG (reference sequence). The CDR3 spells CAWKATVVDTQYF. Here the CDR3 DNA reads TGTGCCTGGAAGGCTACGGTGGTAGATACGCAGTATTTT.

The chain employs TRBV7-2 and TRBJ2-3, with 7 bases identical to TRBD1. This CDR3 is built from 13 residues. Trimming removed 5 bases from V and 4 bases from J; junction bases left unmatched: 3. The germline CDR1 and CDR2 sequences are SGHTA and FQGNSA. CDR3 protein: CASSQTGPDTQYF. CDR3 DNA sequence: TGTGCCAGCAGCCAGACAGGGCCAGATACGCAGTATTTT. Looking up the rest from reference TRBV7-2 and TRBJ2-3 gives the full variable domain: GAGVSQSPSNKVTEKGKDVELRCDPISGHTALYWYRQSLGQGLEFLIYFQGNSAPDKSGLPSDRFSAERTGGSVSTLTIQRTQQEDSAVYLCASSQTGPDTQYFGPGTRLTVL.

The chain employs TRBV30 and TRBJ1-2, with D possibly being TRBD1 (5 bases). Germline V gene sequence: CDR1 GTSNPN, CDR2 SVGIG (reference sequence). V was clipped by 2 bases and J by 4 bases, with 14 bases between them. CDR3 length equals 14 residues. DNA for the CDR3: TGTGCCTGGAGTTGGCCCGGGACCCTCTATGGCTACACCTTC. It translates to CAWSWPGTLYGYTF.

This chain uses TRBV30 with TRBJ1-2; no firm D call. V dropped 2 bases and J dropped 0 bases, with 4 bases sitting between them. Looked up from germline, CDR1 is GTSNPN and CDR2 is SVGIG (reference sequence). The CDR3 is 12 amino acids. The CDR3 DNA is TGTGCCTGGAGTCTTTCTAACTATGGCTACACCTTC. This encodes CAWSLSNYGYTF.

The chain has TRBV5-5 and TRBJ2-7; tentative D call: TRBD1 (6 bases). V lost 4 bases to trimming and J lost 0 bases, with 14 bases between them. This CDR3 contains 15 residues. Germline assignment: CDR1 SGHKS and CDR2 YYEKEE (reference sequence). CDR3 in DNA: TGTGCCAGCAGCCGCGAACGACAGGCCTCCTACGAGCAGTACTTC. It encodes CASSRERQASYEQYF.

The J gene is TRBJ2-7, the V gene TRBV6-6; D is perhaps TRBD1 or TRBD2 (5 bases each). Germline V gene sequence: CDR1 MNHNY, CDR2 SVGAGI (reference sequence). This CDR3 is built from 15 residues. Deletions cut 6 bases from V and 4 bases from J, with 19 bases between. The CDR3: CASSPTRDGIYEQYF. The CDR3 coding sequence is TGTGCCAGCAGCCCGACACGGGACGGAATATACGAGCAGTACTTC.

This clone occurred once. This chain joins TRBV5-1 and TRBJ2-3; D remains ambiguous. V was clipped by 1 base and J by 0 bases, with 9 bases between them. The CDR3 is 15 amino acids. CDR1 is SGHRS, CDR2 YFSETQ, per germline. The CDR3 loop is CASSLSGTSTDTQYF. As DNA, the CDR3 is TGCGCCAGCAGCTTGAGTGGCACTAGCACAGATACGCAGTATTTT.